Listed below are T cell receptor beta chains from one sample, sequenced in a study of PD-L1 blockade in urothelial cancer. TCRdb's copy holds only in-frame clones and misses some; the assay was immunoSEQ multiplex PCR. This table has about 84,000 clones, roughly 80% appearing once. The source was PBMCs, collected around atezolizumab (anti-PD-L1) treatment. Receptors originate from a man in his sixties or seventies with urothelial cancer. Both conserved end residues are part of each CDR3. D genes are given only for firm matches. Only some rows state a clone size, as once, few, many or a class for expanded clones.

V	J	size	D	CDR3	DNA
TRBV10-3	TRBJ2-5	few	NA	CAISDGSGNQETQYF	TGTGCCATCAGTGATGGGAGCGGAAACCAAGAGACCCAGTACTTC
TRBV21-1	TRBJ2-3	NA	NA	CASSNPQGDTDTQYF	TGTGCCAGCAGCAATCCCCAAGGGGACACAGATACGCAGTATTTT
TRBV14	TRBJ1-5	NA	NA	CASSQGGGLNQPQHF	TGTGCCAGCAGCCAAGGGGGCGGTCTCAATCAGCCCCAGCATTTT
TRBV7-2	TRBJ1-2	once	NA	CASSSGAYGYTF	TGTGCCAGCAGCTCAGGGGCCTATGGCTACACCTTC
TRBV7-6	TRBJ2-1	NA	TRBD2	CASSLSGITYNEQFF	TGTGCCAGCAGCCTTAGCGGGATAACCTACAATGAGCAGTTCTTC
TRBV7-9	TRBJ2-3	NA	NA	CASSLRGGPDTQYF	TGTGCCAGCAGCCTGAGGGGGGGCCCAGATACGCAGTATTTT
TRBV19	TRBJ2-7	NA	TRBD1	CASSTPGQGVGEQYF	TGTGCCAGTAGTACCCCGGGACAGGGGGTTGGCGAGCAGTACTTC
TRBV5-5	TRBJ1-2	few	NA	CASSLEVWRHGYTF	TGTGCCAGCAGCTTGGAGGTTTGGAGGCATGGCTACACCTTC
TRBV2	TRBJ2-1	once	NA	CASSVLDEQFF	TGTGCCAGCAGTGTTTTAGATGAGCAGTTCTTC
TRBV29-1	TRBJ1-5	NA	TRBD1	CSVGTGREPQHF	TGCAGCGTAGGGACAGGGAGGGAGCCCCAGCATTTT
TRBV27	TRBJ2-5	NA	TRBD2	CASSPGGETQYF	TGTGCCAGCAGCCCGGGGGGGGAGACCCAGTACTTC
TRBV5-8	TRBJ1-5	NA	TRBD1	CASSRDRGNQPQHF	TGTGCCAGCAGTCGGGACAGAGGCAATCAGCCCCAGCATTTT
TRBV6-1	TRBJ1-1	NA	NA	CASSDRADTEAFF	TGTGCCAGCAGTGACAGGGCTGACACTGAAGCTTTCTTT
TRBV12-5	TRBJ1-1	NA	NA	CASGLVSLNTEAFF	TGTGCTAGTGGTTTGGTTTCCTTGAACACTGAAGCTTTCTTT
TRBV11-2	TRBJ2-1	once	NA	CASSLAGISYNEQFF	TGTGCCAGCAGCTTAGCGGGAATCTCCTACAATGAGCAGTTCTTC
TRBV9	TRBJ2-2	NA	TRBD1	CASSTGGTNTGELFF	TGTGCCAGCAGCACAGGGGGGACGAACACCGGGGAGCTGTTTTTT
TRBV7-9	TRBJ1-1	NA	NA	CASSLDGGGTEAFF	TGTGCCAGCAGCTTAGATGGCGGTGGGACTGAAGCTTTCTTT
TRBV5-6	TRBJ2-2	NA	TRBD2	CASSAGGPTGELFF	TGTGCCAGCAGCGCGGGGGGGCCGACCGGGGAGCTGTTTTTT
TRBV6-1	TRBJ1-6	NA	NA	CASSEHRKSSYNSPLHF	TGTGCCAGCAGTGAACACAGAAAGAGCTCCTATAATTCACCCCTCCACTTT
TRBV7-8	TRBJ1-5	NA	NA	CASSGEPGHRYSNQPQHF	TGTGCCAGCAGCGGCGAACCGGGACACCGATATAGCAATCAGCCCCAGCATTTT
TRBV7-3	TRBJ2-1	NA	TRBD2	CASSLAGGLSNEQFF	TGTGCCAGCAGCCTAGCGGGGGGCCTCTCTAATGAGCAGTTCTTC
TRBV6-5	TRBJ1-2	NA	NA	CASSYGQSYGYTF	TGTGCCAGCAGTTACGGACAGTCGTATGGCTACACCTTC
TRBV5-1	TRBJ1-4	NA	NA	CASSLSRTAINEKLFF	TGCGCCAGCAGCTTGTCCCGGACAGCTATTAATGAAAAACTGTTTTTT
TRBV2	TRBJ1-2	few	NA	CASSEGRRPNYGYTF	TGTGCCAGCAGTGAGGGGAGACGTCCGAACTATGGCTACACCTTC